One TCR beta chain is described in this entry. The antigen remains unidentified. This sample was included in a study of memory CD4+ T cells and cytomegalovirus serostatus. As handled by the study authors: Out-of-frame sequences were removed, leaving 2,204,828 distinct TCRbeta sequences. Profiled with immunoSEQ multiplex PCR; TCRdb holds only in-frame clones, not every one. Clone size and the V and J calls come from that table; the DNA yielded D and trimming. This table holds 45,000 to 60,000 clones, over 60% found once. The sort gate was single viable CD3+CD4+CD8-CD45RO+ cells for memory CD4+ T cells. Serostatus was set by detecting CMV pp150, pp28, p38, p52 IgG. Looked up from germline, CDR1 is SNHLY and CDR2 is FYNNEI. This CDR3 comprises 14 residues. V was pared by 7 bases and J by 4 bases, with 16 bases between. Study-wide points: Of 164 reported CMV TCRbeta sequences, 67 were found in memory CD4+ repertoires.

This chain joins TRBV2 and TRBJ1-2; maybe TRBD1 (6 bases). What was sequenced was memory CD4+ T cells from blood. This TCR derives from an adult in good health and CMV-seropositive. The CDR3 loop is CASTEVGGGYGYTF. The DNA of the CDR3 is TGTGCCAGCACCGAAGTGGGGGGCGGCTATGGCTACACCTTC.